The 14 T cell receptor beta chains given below trace back to one sample, sequenced in a study of lymphopenia after photon versus proton radiotherapy. This table comes from immunoSEQ multiplex PCR, and its TCRdb copy is limited to in-frame clones, with some not included. The data hold 35,000 to 45,000 clones, with about four fifths observed a single time. The specimen was peripheral blood, collected from a patient treated with proton-based radiotherapy. The receptors shown here come from a woman in her 70s with pancreatic cancer.

The count of this clone is one. The CDR3 region is CASSIRLGMNTEAFF. In nucleotides, the CDR3 is TGTGCCAGTAGTATAAGGTTGGGCATGAACACTGAAGCTTTCTTT. The chain employs TRBV19 and TRBJ1-1, with D unresolved. Germline-derived CDR1 and CDR2 are LNHDA and SQIVND (reference sequence). V lost 2 bases and J 0 bases, leaving 10 bases between the germline ends. This CDR3 is built from 15 residues. The full variable domain, rest sourced from reference TRBV19 and TRBJ1-1, is DGGITQSPKYLFRKEGQNVTLSCEQNLNHDAMYWYRQDPGQGLRLIYYSQIVNDFQKGDIAEGYSVSREKKESFPLTVTSAQKNPTAFYLCASSIRLGMNTEAFFGQGTRLTVV.

The chain joins TRBV5-4 to TRBJ2-1, with D possibly being TRBD2 (6 bases). Germline V CDR1 and CDR2: SGHNT, YYREEE (reference sequence). The CDR3 consists of 16 residues. The ends were cut back, 2 bases at V and 0 bases at J, with 12 bases in the middle. As DNA, the CDR3 is TGTGCCAGCAGCTTCGGTGGAGGGAGCTCCTACAATGAGCAGTTCTTC. Its translation is CASSFGGGSSYNEQFF.

This clone was seen a handful of times. The chain couples TRBV5-4 to TRBJ2-3; D is perhaps TRBD1 (6 bases). Germline CDR1 is SGHNT and CDR2 is YYREEE (reference sequence). The length of the CDR3 is 13 residues. The ends were cut back, 3 bases at V and 1 base at J, with 6 bases in the middle. The CDR3 sequence is CASSSGGTDTQYF. As DNA, the CDR3 is TGTGCCAGCAGCTCAGGGGGCACAGATACGCAGTATTTT.

The chain couples TRBV11-1 to TRBJ2-4, with D unclear. CDR3 length equals 18 residues. Deletions cut 1 base from V and 1 base from J, with 17 bases between. The germline V gene has CDR1 SGHAT and CDR2 FQDESV (reference sequence). CDR3: CASSLGGRAERAKNIQYF. The CDR3 DNA is TGTGCCAGCAGCTTAGGCGGTAGGGCGGAAAGGGCCAAAAACATTCAGTACTTC.

The chain links TRBV7-3 to TRBJ2-1, with 10 bases aligning to TRBD2. The CDR3 has 16 amino acids. Trimming cost V 5 bases and J 3 bases; bases outside gene matches: 7. Germline assignment: CDR1 SGHTA and CDR2 FQGTGA. The CDR3 protein is CASSSLAGVNYNEQFF. The CDR3, as DNA: TGTGCCAGCAGCAGTCTAGCGGGAGTGAACTACAATGAGCAGTTCTTC.

The rearrangement uses TRBV7-8 and TRBJ1-3, with 12 positions matching TRBD1. Germline CDR1 reads SGHVS; CDR2 reads FQNEAQ. The V gene end was trimmed by 5 bases and the J gene end by 4 bases; junction bases not matched to a gene: 9. The CDR3 is made up of 17 amino acids. In DNA, the CDR3 is TGTGCCAGCAGCCCCCCGGGACAGGGGGCATGGGGAAACACCATATATTTT. Protein: CASSPPGQGAWGNTIYF. The full variable domain, completed using reference TRBV7-8 and TRBJ1-3, is GAGVSQSPRYKVAKRGQDVALRCDPISGHVSLFWYQQALGQGPEFLTYFQNEAQLDKSGLPSDRFFAERPEGSVSTLKIQRTQQEDSAVYLCASSPPGQGAWGNTIYFGEGSWLTVV.

The chain joins TRBV5-4 to TRBJ2-7, with 12 nucleotides matching TRBD1. V gave up 2 bases and J gave up 5 bases; unmatched junction bases: 2. Germline V gene sequence: CDR1 SGHNT, CDR2 YYREEE (reference sequence). This CDR3 has 14 amino acids. The CDR3 region is CASSFRDRGHEQYF. The CDR3 DNA follows: TGTGCCAGCAGCTTCCGGGACAGGGGGCACGAGCAGTACTTC.

This clone was detected once. The chain uses TRBV14 and TRBJ2-7; maybe TRBD1 (5 bases). V dropped 0 bases and J dropped 1 base, with 7 bases sitting between them. Germline assignment: CDR1 SGHDN and CDR2 FVKESK. This CDR3 is built from 14 residues. The DNA for the CDR3 is TGTGCCAGCAGCCAAGAAGGGGTTTCCTACGAGCAGTACTTC. Protein product: CASSQEGVSYEQYF.

The V and J genes are TRBV16 and TRBJ2-7; TRBD2 agrees at 9 bases. The V gene end was trimmed by 2 bases and the J gene end by 4 bases; junction bases not matched to a gene: 15. CDR3 size: 18 residues. Per the germline V gene, CDR1 is KGHSY and CDR2 is FQNENV. The CDR3 sequence: CASSQTRGGRALKYEQYF. The CDR3 bases are TGTGCCAGCAGCCAAACGAGGGGCGGGAGGGCCCTCAAGTACGAGCAGTACTTC.

This chain joins TRBV10-2 and TRBJ2-3; a possible D gene is TRBD2 (5 bases). CDR3 size: 15 residues. Germline loops: CDR1 WSHSY, CDR2 SAAADI. V was clipped by 0 bases and J by 2 bases, with 9 bases between them. CDR3 loop: CASSESGGFTDTQYF. DNA of the CDR3: TGCGCCAGCAGTGAGTCGGGCGGGTTCACAGATACGCAGTATTTT.

This clone was seen just once. The chain uses TRBV7-9 and TRBJ1-1; the D is unclear. Trimming removed 1 base from V and 11 bases from J, with 17 bases in between. The CDR3 extends over 14 amino acids. Germline CDR1 SEHNR, CDR2 FQNEAQ (reference sequence). The CDR3 reads CASSLERVDYGAFF. CDR3 bases: TGTGCCAGCAGCTTAGAGCGGGTGGACTACGGGGCTTTCTTT.

V usage is TRBV30 and J usage is TRBJ2-5, with TRBD2 matching over 12 bases. The CDR3 is made up of 15 amino acids. The V gene's germline CDR1 is GTSNPN and CDR2 SVGIG (reference sequence). Trimming removed 4 bases from V and 11 bases from J; junction bases left unmatched: 14. The DNA for the CDR3 is TGTGCCTGGATGGGAGGGACTAGCGGGTTGGGGGAGCAGTACTTC. Amino acids: CAWMGGTSGLGEQYF.

The chain combines TRBV25-1 with TRBJ2-3; the match to TRBD1 covers 8 bases. V lost 4 bases, J lost 1 base, and 7 bases stayed unmatched. The CDR3 runs 16 residues. Germline CDR1 reads MGHDK; CDR2 reads SYGVNS. This CDR3 is CASSAAAGGRTDTQYF. The CDR3 DNA sequence: TGTGCCAGCAGTGCAGCGGCAGGGGGCCGCACAGATACGCAGTATTTT.

The rearrangement uses TRBV10-2 and TRBJ2-6; 8 positions match TRBD1. Per the germline V gene, CDR1 is WSHSY and CDR2 is SAAADI. The V and J ends lost 2 bases and 0 bases, in that order; junction bases with no gene match: 0. CDR3 size: 16 residues. This chain's CDR3 is CASSETGGSGANVLTF. In DNA form, the CDR3 reads TGCGCCAGCAGTGAGACAGGGGGCTCTGGGGCCAACGTCCTGACTTTC.